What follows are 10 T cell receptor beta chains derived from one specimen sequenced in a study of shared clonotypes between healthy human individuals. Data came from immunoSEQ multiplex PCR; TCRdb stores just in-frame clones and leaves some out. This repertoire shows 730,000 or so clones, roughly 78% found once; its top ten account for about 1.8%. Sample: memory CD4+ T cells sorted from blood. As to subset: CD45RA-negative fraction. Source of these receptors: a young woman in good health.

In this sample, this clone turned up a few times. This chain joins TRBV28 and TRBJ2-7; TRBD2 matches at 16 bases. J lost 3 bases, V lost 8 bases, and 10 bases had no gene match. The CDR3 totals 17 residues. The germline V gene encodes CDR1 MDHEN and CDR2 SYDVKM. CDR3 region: CASETGTSGRALYEQYF. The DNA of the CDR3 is TGTGCCAGCGAGACCGGGACTAGCGGGAGGGCCCTCTACGAGCAGTACTTC. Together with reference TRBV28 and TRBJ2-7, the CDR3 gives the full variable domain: DVKVTQSSRYLVKRTGEKVFLECVQDMDHENMFWYRQDPGLGLRLIYFSYDVKMKEKGDIPEGYSVSREKKERFSLILESASTNQTSMYLCASETGTSGRALYEQYFGPGTRLTVT.

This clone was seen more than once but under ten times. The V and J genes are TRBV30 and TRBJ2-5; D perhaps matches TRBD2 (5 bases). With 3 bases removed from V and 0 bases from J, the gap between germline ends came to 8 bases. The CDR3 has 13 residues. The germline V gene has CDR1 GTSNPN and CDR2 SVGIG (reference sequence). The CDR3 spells CAWRRGNQETQYF. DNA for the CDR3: TGTGCCTGGAGAAGAGGGAACCAAGAGACCCAGTACTTC.

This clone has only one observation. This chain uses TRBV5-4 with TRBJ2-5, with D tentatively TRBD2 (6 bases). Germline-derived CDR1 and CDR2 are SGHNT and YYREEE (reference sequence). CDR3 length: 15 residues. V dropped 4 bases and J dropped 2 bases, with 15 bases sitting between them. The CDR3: CASSPPLGGQETQYF. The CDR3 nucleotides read TGTGCCAGCAGCCCCCCCCTGGGGGGACAAGAGACCCAGTACTTC.

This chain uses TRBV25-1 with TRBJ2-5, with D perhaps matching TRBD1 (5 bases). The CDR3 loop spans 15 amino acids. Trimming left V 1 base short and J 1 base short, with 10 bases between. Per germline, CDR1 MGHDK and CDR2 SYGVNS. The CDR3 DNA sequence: TGTGCCAGCAGTGAATCCGCAGGGCCCCAAGAGACCCAGTACTTC. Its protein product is CASSESAGPQETQYF.

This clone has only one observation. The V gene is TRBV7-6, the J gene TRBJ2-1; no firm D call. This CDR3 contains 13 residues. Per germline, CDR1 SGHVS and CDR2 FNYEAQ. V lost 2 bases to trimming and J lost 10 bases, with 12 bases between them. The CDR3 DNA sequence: TGTGCCAGCAGCTTAACCCCCCCAGGCGAGCAGTTCTTC. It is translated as CASSLTPPGEQFF.

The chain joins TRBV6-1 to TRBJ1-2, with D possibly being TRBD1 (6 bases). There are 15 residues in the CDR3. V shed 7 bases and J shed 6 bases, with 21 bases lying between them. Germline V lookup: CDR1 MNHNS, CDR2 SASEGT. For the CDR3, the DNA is TGTGCCAGCAAAATTCCCCCAGGGGTAGGAAATGGCTACACCTTC. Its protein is CASKIPPGVGNGYTF.

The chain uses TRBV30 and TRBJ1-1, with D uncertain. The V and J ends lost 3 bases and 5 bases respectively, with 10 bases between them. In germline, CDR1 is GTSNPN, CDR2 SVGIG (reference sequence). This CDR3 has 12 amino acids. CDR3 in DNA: TGTGCCTGGAGAAGGGTGGGTACTGAAGCTTTCTTT. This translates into CAWRRVGTEAFF.

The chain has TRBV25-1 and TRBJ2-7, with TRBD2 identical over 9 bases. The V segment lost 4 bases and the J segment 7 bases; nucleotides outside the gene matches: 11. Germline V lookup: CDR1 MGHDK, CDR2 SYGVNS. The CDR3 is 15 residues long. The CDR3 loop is CASSGSGSSPGEQYF. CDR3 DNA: TGTGCCAGCAGTGGTAGCGGGAGCAGCCCAGGTGAGCAGTACTTC.

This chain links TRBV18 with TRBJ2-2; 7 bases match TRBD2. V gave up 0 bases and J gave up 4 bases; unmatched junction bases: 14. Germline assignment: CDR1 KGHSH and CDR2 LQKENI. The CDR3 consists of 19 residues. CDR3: CASSPPSSGYGRSTGELFF. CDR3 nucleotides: TGTGCCAGCTCACCACCGTCCTCAGGCTACGGGAGGAGCACCGGGGAGCTGTTTTTT.

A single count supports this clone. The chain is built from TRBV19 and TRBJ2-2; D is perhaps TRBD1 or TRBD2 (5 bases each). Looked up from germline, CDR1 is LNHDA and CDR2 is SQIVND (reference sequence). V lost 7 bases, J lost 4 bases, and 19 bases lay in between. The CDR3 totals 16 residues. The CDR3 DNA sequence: TGTGCCAGTAACCCAAGAGGGGCGGATCCCACCGGGGAGCTGTTTTTT. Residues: CASNPRGADPTGELFF.